This entry concerns a single T cell receptor beta chain. The assay was immunoSEQ multiplex PCR, and TCRdb's table has in-frame clones only and misses some. The data contain tens of thousands of clones, roughly 86% of them seen just once; the ten biggest clones take up nearly 7.5%. This CDR3 has 19 residues. V gave up 4 bases and J gave up 2 bases; unmatched junction bases: 12. In germline, CDR1 is LGHNA, CDR2 YSLEER. These data belong to a study of blood T cell repertoires in COVID-19. Material: peripheral blood. This sequence was found in a human donor with active COVID-19. The donor label of this sample is uncertain. The rearrangement links TRBV4-3 to TRBJ2-3, with 13 bases matching TRBD2. The chain's CDR3 is CASSPTALAGGGSTDTQYF. The CDR3 nucleotides are TGCGCCAGCAGCCCCACTGCACTAGCGGGAGGGGGTTCCACAGATACGCAGTATTTT.